A selection of T cell receptor beta chains follows, all from one sample in a study of blood T cells in healthy people across ages. Using its own MiXCR run on the 5' RACE reads, TCRdb lists one record per CDR3 protein. The table includes roughly 720,000 distinct CDR3 sequences, around half detected once. Material: blood. The receptors were gathered from a man aged 80 or over in good health. CDR3s include the opening cysteine and the closing phenylalanine or tryptophan.

TRBV7-9 | CASSLGVPGLSTGELFF
TRBV7-3 | CASSQIGPTAGSNEQFF
TRBV27 | CASSFTPHYEQYF
TRBV7-9 | CASSTGLGSSTDTQYF
TRBV29-1 | CSVVAGNQYEQYF
TRBV27 | CASSPQGSRQPQHF
TRBV27 | CASSLFRPTGSSEQYF
TRBV2 | CASTLIAGATDTQYF
TRBV7-2 | CASSLKGERTEAFF
TRBV2 | CASSGPGAKNIQYF
TRBV29-1 | CSCRGAPETQYF
TRBV20-1 | CSARRTGGATNEKLFF
TRBV9 | CASSVGTGAKNTEAFF
TRBV20-1 | CSASGTAYFGQFF
TRBV10-3 | CAISESPFPRDTKAYGYTF
TRBV20-1 | CSASRGAGGQYEQYF
TRBV11-3 | CASSWVIQETQYF
TRBV15 | CATSRDLTGRQPQHF
TRBV30 | CAWTDGSYEQYF
TRBV10-3 | CASGPQGPSTEAFF
TRBV20-1 | CSAPPGLAFTYEQYF
TRBV28 | CASSLRQGAGGYTF
TRBV5-1 | CASSQVNFYNEQFF
TRBV2 | CAGSEFHSYEQYF
TRBV20-1 | CSARGLAGTTYEQYF
TRBV5-1 | CASSLDGGSTEAFF
TRBV3-1 | CAGSHRTPNEQFF
TRBV3-1 | CASSPWTSGAEQYF
TRBV11-2 | CASSVLAGGLGAQETQYF
TRBV20-1 | CSASGRTYEQYF
TRBV2 | CASQRERGRNIQYF
TRBV19 | CASSIQGQGGEQYF
TRBV11-2 | CASSENGGQASEQYF
TRBV29-1 | CSVGDRGSYNEQYF
TRBV5-1 | CASSFRTNYEQYF
TRBV20-1 | CSANPGLASNEQFF